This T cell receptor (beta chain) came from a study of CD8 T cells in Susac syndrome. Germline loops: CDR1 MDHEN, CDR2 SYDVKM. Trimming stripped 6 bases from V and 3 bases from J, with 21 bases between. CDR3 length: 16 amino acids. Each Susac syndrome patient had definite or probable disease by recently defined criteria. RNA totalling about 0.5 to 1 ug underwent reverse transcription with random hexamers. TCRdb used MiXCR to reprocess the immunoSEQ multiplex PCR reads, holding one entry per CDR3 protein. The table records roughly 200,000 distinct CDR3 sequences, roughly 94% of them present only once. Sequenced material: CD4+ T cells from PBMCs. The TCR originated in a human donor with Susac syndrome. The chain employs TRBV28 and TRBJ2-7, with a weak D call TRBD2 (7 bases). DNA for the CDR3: TGTGCCAGCAGCCCTCGGGGGGCATCCGGGAACTACGAGCAGTACTTC. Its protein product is CASSPRGASGNYEQYF. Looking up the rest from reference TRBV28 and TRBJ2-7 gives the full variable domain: DVKVTQSSRYLVKRTGEKVFLECVQDMDHENMFWYRQDPGLGLRLIYFSYDVKMKEKGDIPEGYSVSREKKERFSLILESASTNQTSMYLCASSPRGASGNYEQYFGPGTRLTVT.